This TCR beta chain was identified in a study of a mutant IDH1 vaccine in newly diagnosed glioma (dated by TCRdb to about 2021). Concerning the study at large: Across visits V03 through V10, patients got a total of eight vaccinations, given in weeks 1, 3, 5, 7, 11, 15, 19 and 23. Vaccination began 4-6 weeks after radiotherapy alone, or alongside temozolomide cycles in the chemotherapy-containing groups. Of the 32 treated patients, approximately 62% were male and 37.5% were female, and the mean age was roughly 40 years. Prior to enrollment, standard therapy consisting of radiotherapy alone, temozolomide alone, or radiochemotherapy with temozolomide had been administered to patients, with the combination being received by most patients. Six visits were used for peripheral blood collection: V03 (baseline), V05, V07, V10, V12 and V13. Longitudinal TCRB deep sequencing was done for 20 to 25 treated patients, wherever samples were available for exploratory analyses.

The library was made by the immunoSEQ multiplex PCR assay. Rearranged TCR beta chain sequences were amplified with the hsTCRB Kit following the manufacturer's protocol. An Illumina MiSeq was used to sequence the TCRB libraries. The study's processing was this. The proprietary platform of the kit vendor was used for demultiplexing, trimming and gene mapping. The table was pulled from immuneACCESS by TCRdb, which kept in-frame rearrangements only. Such tables lose some clones; where checked, under half of the loss comes from unresolved V genes, and the rest has no known cause. The DNA was the basis for D and trimming; V, J and clone size are from that table. The sample has roughly 72,000 clones on record, roughly nine tenths of them singletons. The ten biggest clones cover about 0.61% of the sample. A distance of 14 bases separates the germline ends of V and J, which lose 6 bases and 3 bases respectively. Reading from cysteine to phenylalanine, the CDR3 counts 14 amino acids. Solely the CDR3 DNA is kept, with 42 bases framed from the first base. Sequences SNHLY (CDR1) and FYNNEI (CDR2) are obtained from the germline V gene.

Comment on this clone: Its antigen is unknown. The sample holds no much larger clone one base away, and base qualities are not on file.

Paper-wide results and their limitations: Immune responses induced by the vaccine were seen in about 93% of patients across multiple MHC alleles. Availability determined which PBMC samples were chosen for TCRB deep sequencing. The authors noted that analyses of patient blood samples could not be reproduced because of sample limitations. No apparent relationship was observed between pseudoprogression and alterations in the top peripheral T cell clonotypes detected by TCRB sequencing.

What this sample's time point label stands for: week 5, during vaccination. Every vaccine dose consisted of 300 ug of a 20-mer mutant IDH1 peptide in Montanide, administered subcutaneously together with topical imiquimod. All donors had newly diagnosed IDH1-mutant astrocytomas of WHO grade 3 or 4 that showed loss of nuclear ATRX. The samples were drawn from NOA16, a multicentre, single-arm, open-label phase I trial in Germany that tested a mutant IDH1 peptide vaccine in humans for the first time. Genomic DNA for TCRB sequencing was extracted from EDTA blood using the DNeasy Blood and Tissue Kit. The sample in question was PBMCs, obtained from a glioma patient whose treatment included an IDH1 peptide vaccine. The rearranged chain carries TRBV2 and TRBJ1-1; the D gene assignment is ambiguous. The TCR originated in a woman in her forties or fifties with glioma. The CDR3 reads as follows: CASSAERGYTEAFF. DNA sequence: TGTGCCAGCAGCGCCGAGCGAGGGTACACTGAAGCTTTCTTT.